The 21 T cell receptor beta chains listed next were all sequenced from one sample in a study of cytomegalovirus exposure and HLA in healthy donors. A multiplex PCR was run with 60 Vbeta primers and 13 Jbeta primers. The repertoire was sequenced with immunoSEQ multiplex PCR; TCRdb's copy has only in-frame clones and lacks some. Here the sample spans over 120,000 clones, 75% being singletons. The specimen sequenced was PBMCs. The receptors stem from a man aged 25 to 40 in good health and CMV-seronegative.

The chain joins TRBV5-4 to TRBJ2-3; 8 bases fit TRBD1. The CDR3 loop spans 12 amino acids. The germline CDR1 and CDR2 sequences are SGHNT and YYREEE (reference sequence). Trimming removed 9 bases from V and 1 base from J; junction bases left unmatched: 1. This CDR3 reads CAMTGGTDTQYF. As DNA, the CDR3 is TGTGCCATGACAGGGGGCACAGATACGCAGTATTTT.

The chain uses TRBV19 and TRBJ1-5, with D possibly being TRBD1 (6 bases). The V gene's germline CDR1 is LNHDA and CDR2 SQIVND (reference sequence). This CDR3 is built from 14 residues. V was cut by 4 bases and J by 3 bases, with 10 bases left in between. The CDR3 loop reads CASSRRQVNQPQHF. In DNA form, the CDR3 reads TGTGCCAGTAGTAGGCGACAGGTCAATCAGCCCCAGCATTTT.

The V call is TRBV6-5, the J call TRBJ1-2; the D gene is possibly TRBD1 (6 bases). CDR1 and CDR2 (germline): MNHEY, SVGAGI. Trimming took 6 bases from V and 3 from J, leaving 14 bases between them. The CDR3 sequence is 14 residues long. CDR3 in DNA: TGTGCCAGCAGCCCACAGGGAGTCGACTATGGCTACACCTTC. This gives the protein CASSPQGVDYGYTF.

The chain carries TRBV6-1 and TRBJ2-1, with 11 bases fitting TRBD2. This CDR3 region has 15 residues. With 5 bases clipped from V and 7 bases from J, the junction kept 7 bases outside the gene matches. Germline-derived CDR1 and CDR2 are MNHNS and SASEGT. The CDR3 nucleotides are TGTGCCAGCAGTATCTCGGGACTAGCGGTAAATGAGCAGTTCTTC. Residues: CASSISGLAVNEQFF.

The chain links TRBV7-8 to TRBJ1-1, with a weak D call TRBD1 (6 bases). Trimming left V 5 bases short and J 0 bases short, with 16 bases between. The germline V gene encodes CDR1 SGHVS and CDR2 FQNEAQ. The CDR3 consists of 16 residues. The CDR3, as DNA: TGTGCCAGCAGCCATAGCCATACAGGGATGAACACTGAAGCTTTCTTT. This codes for CASSHSHTGMNTEAFF. Looking up the rest from reference TRBV7-8 and TRBJ1-1 gives the full variable domain: GAGVSQSPRYKVAKRGQDVALRCDPISGHVSLFWYQQALGQGPEFLTYFQNEAQLDKSGLPSDRFFAERPEGSVSTLKIQRTQQEDSAVYLCASSHSHTGMNTEAFFGQGTRLTVV.

The chain is built from TRBV9 and TRBJ2-3, with 11 positions matching TRBD2. V lost 2 bases to trimming and J lost 3 bases; unmatched junction nucleotides: 8. Germline CDR1 reads SGDLS; CDR2 reads YYNGEE. This CDR3 is 17 amino acids long. CDR3 in amino acids: CASSVSQTSGTTDTQYF. The CDR3 region has the DNA TGTGCCAGCAGCGTCAGCCAGACTAGCGGGACAACAGATACGCAGTATTTT.

The V gene is TRBV18, the J gene TRBJ2-5; 8 bases map to TRBD2. Germline lookup yields CDR1 KGHSH and CDR2 LQKENI. The length of the CDR3 is 15 residues. V trimming: 0 bases; J trimming: 5 bases; junction bases outside the gene matches: 5. CDR3 residues: CASSPPGLGPETQYF. The CDR3 bases are TGTGCCAGCTCACCACCGGGACTAGGTCCCGAGACCCAGTACTTC.

This chain joins TRBV28 and TRBJ2-7, with D tentatively TRBD1 (6 bases). V lost 10 bases, J lost 2 bases, and 12 bases lay in between. The CDR3 has 12 amino acids. Germline CDR1 MDHEN, CDR2 SYDVKM. CDR3 coding DNA: TGTGCCACCCGGACAGTCGCCTACGAGCAGTACTTC. It encodes CATRTVAYEQYF. Full variable domain (remainder filled in from reference TRBV28 and TRBJ2-7): DVKVTQSSRYLVKRTGEKVFLECVQDMDHENMFWYRQDPGLGLRLIYFSYDVKMKEKGDIPEGYSVSREKKERFSLILESASTNQTSMYLCATRTVAYEQYFGPGTRLTVT.

The chain is built from TRBV18 and TRBJ2-1, with TRBD1 identical over 8 bases. V lost 5 bases, J lost 4 bases, and 1 base stayed unmatched. The CDR3 spans 13 residues. The germline V gene encodes CDR1 KGHSH and CDR2 LQKENI. CDR3 protein: CASSGTGYNEQFF. The CDR3, as DNA: TGTGCCAGCTCAGGGACAGGTTACAATGAGCAGTTCTTC.

In its sample, this clone was seen once. The chain employs TRBV4-1 and TRBJ1-6; the match to TRBD1 covers 8 bases. The germline gives CDR1 MGHRA, CDR2 YSYEKL. V was clipped by 1 base and J by 7 bases; unmatched bases: 6. The length of the CDR3 is 16 residues. The CDR3 DNA follows: TGCGCCAGCAGCCAAGGCCCCGGACAGGGAAATTCACCCCTCCACTTT. This codes for CASSQGPGQGNSPLHF.

The chain joins TRBV29-1 to TRBJ1-1; D may be TRBD1 (5 bases). This CDR3 spans 15 amino acids. Deletions cut 8 bases from V and 1 base from J, with 20 bases between. Germline V gene lookup returns CDR1 SQVTM and CDR2 ANQGSEA. As DNA, the CDR3 is TGCAGCATTGGGGGGGACTCAGGTACGAACACTGAAGCTTTCTTT. Amino acid sequence: CSIGGDSGTNTEAFF.

The rearrangement joins TRBV2 to TRBJ2-3; TRBD2 might be the D (5 bases). This CDR3 is 13 amino acids long. The V end was cut by 7 bases, the J end by 6 bases, with 14 bases between. The germline CDR1 and CDR2 sequences are SNHLY and FYNNEI. The CDR3 DNA is TGTGCCAGCAAGGCGGCCCGGAGGGATACGCAGTATTTT. Amino acid sequence: CASKAARRDTQYF.

The V and J genes are TRBV19 and TRBJ1-2, with D tentatively TRBD1 (6 bases). This CDR3 has 12 amino acids. V dropped 7 bases and J dropped 4 bases, with 10 bases sitting between them. Germline V lookup: CDR1 LNHDA, CDR2 SQIVND (reference sequence). The CDR3 DNA reads as TGTGCCAGTACGGACAGCCGCTATGGCTACACCTTC. Its translation is CASTDSRYGYTF.

J is TRBJ2-7 and V is TRBV6-7, with no clear D. TRBV6-7 is flagged as an ORF with uncertain function. Between the trimmed V and J ends, which lost 6 bases and 4 bases, there was a span of 13 bases. The CDR3 covers 13 residues. CDR3 amino acids: CASSVILLYEQYF. The DNA of the CDR3 is TGTGCCAGCAGCGTTATCTTATTATACGAGCAGTACTTC.

The chain carries TRBV28 and TRBJ2-1; D perhaps matches TRBD1 (5 bases). Germline-derived CDR1 and CDR2 are MDHEN and SYDVKM. The CDR3 has 14 amino acids. V lost 1 base and J 6 bases, leaving 10 bases between the germline ends. The CDR3: CASSLLAGPNEQFF. The CDR3 DNA reads as TGTGCCAGCAGTTTATTGGCAGGGCCCAATGAGCAGTTCTTC.

This clone came up a few times. This chain's CDR3 is CASSLQVLPDTQYF. For the CDR3, the DNA is TGTGCCAGCAGCTTACAAGTACTCCCCGATACGCAGTATTTT. The V call is TRBV7-2, the J call TRBJ2-3; D ambiguous. With 2 bases removed from V and 6 bases from J, the gap between germline ends came to 12 bases. Germline values: CDR1 SGHTA, CDR2 FQGNSA. The CDR3 is made up of 14 amino acids.

The chain carries TRBV7-2 and TRBJ1-1; no clear D. CDR3 length equals 14 residues. Germline CDR1 SGHTA, CDR2 FQGNSA. Trimming took 3 bases from V and 1 from J, leaving 9 bases between them. DNA of the CDR3: TGTGCCAGCAGCTTGGGCAGATCGAACACTGAAGCTTTCTTT. Translation gives CASSLGRSNTEAFF.

The gene calls are TRBV6-5 and TRBJ2-7; 7 positions match TRBD2. Germline V gives CDR1 MNHEY, CDR2 SVGAGI. The CDR3 is made up of 13 amino acids. V shed 2 bases and J 3 bases; nucleotides not matched to a gene: 1. This chain's CDR3 is CASSYGRGYEQYF. Here the CDR3 DNA reads TGTGCCAGCAGTTACGGGAGGGGCTACGAGCAGTACTTC.

V usage is TRBV11-1 and J usage is TRBJ2-5; D possibly corresponds to TRBD1 (6 bases). Trimming took off 0 bases at V and 3 bases at J, with 17 bases between the two ends. This CDR3 has 17 amino acids. CDR1 is SGHAT, CDR2 FQDESV, per germline (reference sequence). Here the CDR3 reads CASSLAVGAGPEETQYF. The CDR3 coding sequence is TGTGCCAGCAGCTTAGCGGTGGGGGCAGGTCCAGAAGAGACCCAGTACTTC.

The V and J genes are TRBV29-1 and TRBJ1-2; D is possibly TRBD1 (5 bases). The CDR3 is 14 amino acids. Germline V lookup: CDR1 SQVTM, CDR2 ANQGSEA. The germline V and J ends were trimmed by 7 bases and 6 bases, with 21 bases remaining between them. CDR3 sequence: CSARPPRRGDGYTF. The CDR3 nucleotides read TGCAGCGCCCGACCCCCCCGGAGGGGTGATGGCTACACCTTC.

V gene TRBV27 combines with J gene TRBJ2-7; no clear D. The V gene's germline CDR1 is MNHEY and CDR2 SMNVEV (reference sequence). V was cut by 5 bases and J by 2 bases, with 10 bases left in between. This CDR3 region has 13 residues. The CDR3 coding sequence is TGTGCCAGCAGTCCATTCAATGCCTACGAGCAGTACTTC. Translation: CASSPFNAYEQYF.